Below, 4 T cell receptor beta chains from the same sample are listed, as sequenced in a study of T cells in Graves' hyperthyroidism and ophthalmopathy. There were TCR beta CDR3 regions amplified from RNA transcripts. The TCR CDR3 was amplified in a first-round RT-PCR using the HTBI primer set. Each CDR3 protein is one row after TCRdb ran MiXCR on the multiplex PCR reads. Seen here are hundreds of thousands of distinct CDR3 sequences, about half observed once, and the top ten hold 8.2%. What was sequenced was peripheral blood or thyroid tissue (not recorded which). The receptors were sampled from a woman younger than 35 with Graves' hyperthyroidism.

This chain connects TRBV19 to TRBJ1-5; TRBD1 might be the D (5 bases). Germline values: CDR1 LNHDA, CDR2 SQIVND (reference sequence). The CDR3 loop spans 16 amino acids. Between the trimmed V and J ends, which lost 7 bases and 2 bases, there was a span of 18 bases. The CDR3 sequence is CASIPPGTRGNQPQHF. The CDR3 DNA follows: TGTGCCAGTATTCCCCCAGGGACGCGAGGCAATCAGCCCCAGCATTTT.

Comment on this clonotype: At one end the junction does not follow the germline gene, possibly because of a read error. The rearrangement links TRBV25-1 to TRBJ1-2; no definite D call. The CDR3 sequence is 12 residues long. CDR1 is MGHDK and CDR2 is SYGVNS in the germline V gene. The CDR3 region has the DNA TGTGCCAACAGTGACGTAGGATATGGCTACACCTTC. Protein sequence: CANSDVGYGYTF.

This clonotype was seen ten or more times. The chain links TRBV2 to TRBJ2-6; unclear D gene. V dropped 2 bases and J dropped 1 base, with 6 bases sitting between them. Germline CDR1 is SNHLY and CDR2 is FYNNEI. The CDR3 is 15 residues long. The DNA of the CDR3 is TGTGCCAGCAGTGAATTCTCTTCTGGGGCCAACGTCCTGACTTTC. Its protein product is CASSEFSSGANVLTF.

This chain uses TRBV5-1 with TRBJ1-2; tentatively, D is TRBD1 (5 bases). The germline V gene has CDR1 SGHRS and CDR2 YFSETQ. This CDR3 comprises 14 residues. Trimming removed 4 bases at V and 8 bases at J, with 18 bases between. CDR3 loop: CASSPTGVPLGYTF. In DNA form, the CDR3 reads TGCGCCAGCAGCCCCACGGGGGTACCGTTGGGCTACACCTTC.